This is a list of T cell receptor beta chains from one sample in a study of CD8 T cells in ankylosing spondylitis. TCRdb re-analysed the 5' RACE reads in MiXCR, keeping a single row per CDR3 protein. This table has about 64,000 distinct CDR3 sequences, roughly 6.1% appearing once. The sample consisted of synovial fluid, either unsorted or a sorted T cell fraction (not recorded which). These receptors all stem from a male donor with ankylosing spondylitis. The CDR3 runs from the conserved cysteine through the conserved F or W. The order of the fields is D gene, clone size, V gene, J gene, CDR3 protein, CDR3 DNA. The D gene is left open where the match is weak. A row's size may be missing; if present it is once, few, many or a size class.

TRBD1	-	TRBV20-1	TRBJ2-7	CSAASRDRGWYEQYF	TGCAGTGCTGCCAGCCGGGACAGGGGGTGGTACGAGCAGTACTTC
-	-	TRBV18	TRBJ2-2	CASSPAEAAGTGELFF	TGTGCCAGCTCACCAGCCGAAGCGGCGGGTACCGGGGAGCTGTTTTTT
TRBD1	many	TRBV28	TRBJ2-7	CASSPGQGAYEQYF	TGTGCCAGCAGCCCGGGACAGGGCGCCTACGAGCAGTACTTC
TRBD1	few	TRBV18	TRBJ1-2	CASSSGQQIYGYTF	TGTGCCAGCTCCTCGGGACAGCAGATCTATGGCTACACCTTC
TRBD1	many	TRBV5-4	TRBJ2-5	CASSLGTGGVYETQYF	TGTGCCAGCAGCTTGGGAACAGGGGGCGTGTACGAGACCCAGTACTTC
TRBD1	many	TRBV29-1	TRBJ2-7	CSVAGTDYEQYF	TGCAGCGTTGCGGGGACAGACTACGAGCAGTACTTC
-	many	TRBV6-5	TRBJ1-2	CASSSPEGGSDGYTF	TGTGCCAGCAGTTCCCCCGAGGGTGGGTCTGACGGCTACACCTTC
TRBD2	many	TRBV29-1	TRBJ2-7	CSVEDPTGLATEQYF	TGCAGCGTTGAAGACCCGACGGGACTAGCAACCGAGCAGTACTTC
TRBD1	-	TRBV5-6	TRBJ2-1	CASSLTGGIDEQFF	TGTGCCAGCAGCTTGACAGGGGGTATCGATGAGCAGTTCTTC
-	many	TRBV18	TRBJ1-2	CASLKDETRRYTF	TGTGCCAGCTTAAAGGACGAGACTAGACGCTACACCTTC
-	few	TRBV28	TRBJ2-5	CASKLGYQETQYF	TGTGCCAGCAAATTAGGTTACCAAGAGACCCAGTACTTC
-	many	TRBV20-1	TRBJ2-7	CSALSGASLEQYF	TGCAGTGCTCTGTCAGGGGCTTCTTTGGAGCAGTACTTC
TRBD2	many	TRBV5-1	TRBJ2-1	CASSRQLTSGTHQEQFF	TGCGCCAGCAGCCGGCAACTGACTAGCGGGACACATCAAGAGCAGTTCTTC
TRBD2	many	TRBV11-2	TRBJ2-1	CASSLGGGGHNEQFF	TGTGCCAGCAGCTTGGGCGGGGGAGGGCACAATGAGCAGTTCTTC
TRBD2	many	TRBV28	TRBJ2-1	CASSSLAGRRDEQFF	TGTGCCAGCAGTTCCCTAGCGGGCCGCCGGGATGAGCAGTTCTTC
TRBD2	many	TRBV3-1	TRBJ2-1	CASSPRGVGEQFF	TGTGCCAGCAGCCCCCGGGGGGTTGGCGAGCAGTTCTTC
-	many	TRBV5-6	TRBJ2-5	CASKTWAETQYF	TGTGCCAGCAAAACATGGGCGGAGACCCAGTACTTC
-	many	TRBV6-2/TRBV6-3	TRBJ2-1	CASSYYRGSYNEQFF	TGTGCCAGCAGTTACTATCGAGGCTCCTACAATGAGCAGTTCTTC
TRBD2	many	TRBV28	TRBJ2-5	CASDSSGTSGIKWKTQYF	TGTGCCAGCGACTCTTCCGGGACTAGCGGGATCAAGTGGAAGACCCAGTACTTC
-	few	TRBV11-2	TRBJ1-2	CASSLGVRGYGYTF	TGTGCCAGCAGCTTAGGGGTCAGGGGCTATGGCTACACCTTC
-	many	TRBV11-2	TRBJ2-7	CASSLDSGTSYEQYF	TGTGCCAGCAGCTTAGATTCAGGTACCTCCTACGAGCAGTACTTC
-	few	TRBV7-2	TRBJ2-1	CASSFYVWNNEQFF	TGTGCCAGCAGCTTTTACGTCTGGAACAATGAGCAGTTCTTC